These T cell receptor beta chains were read from a single sample in a study of control samples from healthy donors and cancer patients. The table came from immunoSEQ multiplex PCR; TCRdb's copy has only in-frame clones and leaves some out. The repertoire holds under 85,000 clones, with around 95% as singletons. Sequencing used blood. These receptors were taken from a woman aged 40-49 years in good health. CDR3s include the opening cysteine and the closing phenylalanine or tryptophan.

>TRBV9|TRBJ2-1
CASSVDKGTEQFF
>TRBV20-1|TRBJ1-5
CSASRTGEMSNQPQHF
>TRBV6-5|TRBJ2-3
CASSYSVGGTDTQYF
>TRBV7-9|TRBJ2-1
CASSLAGGDNEQFF
>TRBV24-1|TRBJ2-3
CATSDPQGAGTEGPDTQYF
>TRBV2|TRBJ2-1
CASSGNGGSYNEQFF
>TRBV4-1|TRBJ2-3
CASSQDVAGNTDTQYF
>TRBV10-3|TRBJ1-3
CAIMWGDGNTIYF
>TRBV7-7|TRBJ2-5
CASSLANTRETQYF
>TRBV21-1|TRBJ1-5
CASSKESRTNSNQPQHF
>TRBV5-6|TRBJ2-3
CASSFLGSGRIDTQYF
>TRBV19|TRBJ2-1
CASSSSGSSLSYNEQFF
>TRBV19|TRBJ2-6
CASSISGSGANVLTF
>TRBV29-1|TRBJ2-7
CSVAQLAGTGEQYF
>TRBV7-6|TRBJ1-3
CASSSHGGSGNTIYF
>TRBV11-2|TRBJ2-7
CASSSRAGTGESYEQYF
>TRBV6-5|TRBJ2-3
CASSYGRGAVDTQYF
>TRBV2|TRBJ2-3
CASSADLAATQYF
>TRBV7-2|TRBJ1-1
CASSPWGVNTEAFF
>TRBV15|TRBJ2-3
CATSTYRGSTDTQYF
>TRBV5-5|TRBJ1-2
CASSLAVGREYGYTF
>TRBV5-1|TRBJ2-3
CASGEPSTDTQYF
>TRBV11-2|TRBJ1-2
CASSFKGVIGGYTF
>TRBV7-3|TRBJ2-1
CASSIDGDSSYNEQFF
>TRBV4-3|TRBJ2-6
CASSQELGLAGGSGANVLTF
>TRBV4-2|TRBJ2-7
CASSPLGLYYEQYF
>TRBV5-6|TRBJ1-2
CASSLGTYGYTF
>TRBV5-6|TRBJ2-1
CASSYDRAYFF
>TRBV2|TRBJ2-7
CASSDSALASTYEQYF
>TRBV4-2|TRBJ2-3
CASSQDTGGPDTQYF
>TRBV30|TRBJ1-3
CAWSVSGDGNTIYF
>TRBV5-4|TRBJ2-3
CASSPPHADTQYF
>TRBV20-1|TRBJ2-7
CSASSGRSYEQYF
>TRBV7-9|TRBJ2-3
CASSFYRDRSTDTQYF
>TRBV7-7|TRBJ2-1
CASRLGPPSYNEQFF
>TRBV9|TRBJ2-7
CASSVEGTGGKYEQYF
>TRBV18|TRBJ1-1
CASSPQTNTEAFF
>TRBV19|TRBJ2-7
CASSTPLAGGGEQYF
>TRBV30|TRBJ1-5
CAWSQGASSNQPQHF